This entry lists 16 T cell receptor beta chains sequenced from one sample in a study of identical twins (dated by TCRdb to 2015 to 2016). Libraries were constructed by 5' RACE. Reads for this sample came from an Illumina HiSeq 2000. In TCRdb, the public reads were trimmed at Q25 with fastp and aligned with MiXCR, with productive beta chains retained. Rows are combined by CDR3 protein, so each entry shows the most common genes and DNA. This sample lists about 690,000 distinct CDR3 sequences; 21% were detected once. The ten largest clones represent 4.3% of the sample. The same sample was also used in a study of T cells expressing NK-cell markers.

Sample: PBMCs. The source is a woman in her late teens or twenties in good health.

This clonotype has a handful of counts. This chain links TRBV5-1 with TRBJ1-1; 7 bases line up with TRBD1. This CDR3 is 14 amino acids long. Germline V gene data show CDR1 as SGHRS and CDR2 as YFSETQ. With V trimmed by 1 base and J by 4 bases, 4 bases remained unmatched. The DNA of the CDR3 is TGCGCCAGCAGCTTGAGGCAGGGGGGCACTGAAGCTTTCTTT. Amino acids: CASSLRQGGTEAFF.

This clonotype was seen only a few times. The chain carries TRBV5-1 and TRBJ2-1; weak D call: TRBD1 (6 bases). V was shortened by 5 bases and J by 8 bases, with 20 bases between the two germline ends. CDR1 and CDR2 (germline): SGHRS, YFSETQ. The length of the CDR3 is 15 residues. CDR3 nucleotide sequence: TGCGCCAGCAGTAGTCTGACGGGGACAATGGATGAGCAGTTCTTC. This sequence encodes CASSSLTGTMDEQFF.

There are many counts of this clonotype. The chain employs TRBV20-1 and TRBJ1-1; TRBD1 matches at 8 bases. The CDR3 contains 12 residues. J was trimmed by 1 base and V by 6 bases; bases with no gene match: 1. Germline V lookup: CDR1 DFQATT, CDR2 SNEGSKA (reference sequence). CDR3 sequence (DNA): TGCAGTGCCGGGACAGGGAACACTGAAGCTTTCTTT. Its translation is CSAGTGNTEAFF.

This clonotype was picked up one time. The rearrangement joins TRBV9 to TRBJ1-4; 7 bases match TRBD1. CDR1 is SGDLS and CDR2 is YYNGEE in the germline V gene. V lost 3 bases, J lost 6 bases, and 8 bases stayed unmatched. CDR3 length: 15 residues. CDR3 sequence: CASSASGTAYEKLFF. The CDR3 DNA is TGTGCCAGCAGCGCGTCCGGGACAGCCTATGAAAAACTGTTTTTT.

The sample holds a few counts of this clonotype. This chain uses TRBV12-3 or TRBV12-4 with TRBJ2-5; TRBD2 aligns across 8 bases. J lost 5 bases, V lost 6 bases, and 17 bases had no gene match. The CDR3 spans 17 residues. CDR3 DNA sequence: TGTGCCAGCAGCGCCGGGACTAGAGAGAAGAGTGGGGAGACCCAGTACTTC. Translated, it gives CASSAGTREKSGETQYF.

The chain joins TRBV6-1 to TRBJ1-1, with TRBD1 identical over 8 bases. Germline V CDR1 and CDR2: MNHNS, SASEGT. The V and J ends lost 5 bases and 1 base, in that order; junction bases with no gene match: 6. The CDR3 covers 15 residues. The CDR3 region is CASSPQGVANTEAFF. The CDR3 DNA is TGTGCCAGCAGTCCACAGGGGGTCGCGAACACTGAAGCTTTCTTT.

This clonotype was observed a handful of times. V gene TRBV9 combines with J gene TRBJ2-1; 7 nucleotides match TRBD2. Germline V gene sequence: CDR1 SGDLS, CDR2 YYNGEE. V was clipped by 0 bases and J by 9 bases; unmatched bases: 6. The CDR3 contains 14 residues. The CDR3 bases are TGTGCCAGCAGCGTAGCAGGACTAGTTGGTGAGCAGTTCTTC. Amino acids: CASSVAGLVGEQFF.

This clonotype was seen at least ten times. The V gene is TRBV7-2, the J gene TRBJ2-5; D is ambiguous. V was cut by 1 base and J by 4 bases, with 7 bases left in between. There are 13 residues in the CDR3. Germline values: CDR1 SGHTA, CDR2 FQGNSA. CDR3 sequence (DNA): TGTGCCAGCAGCTTAGGCCCCAGAGAGACCCAGTACTTC. Amino acids: CASSLGPRETQYF.

The chain has TRBV12-3 or TRBV12-4 and TRBJ1-1, with D maybe TRBD1 (5 bases). The length of the CDR3 is 13 residues. V was shortened by 3 bases and J by 4 bases, with 9 bases between the two germline ends. The CDR3, as DNA: TGTGCCAGCAGTTTCTCGGGGACCACTGAAGCTTTCTTT. This codes for CASSFSGTTEAFF.

The chain is built from TRBV6-8 and TRBJ2-1, with D perhaps TRBD2 (5 bases). Germline CDR1 MNHGY, CDR2 SAAAGT. The V and J ends lost 2 bases and 9 bases respectively, with 14 bases between them. The CDR3 runs 14 residues. The CDR3 sequence is CASSYPERVPEQFF. The DNA for the CDR3 is TGTGCCAGCAGTTACCCCGAGAGGGTCCCTGAGCAGTTCTTC.

This clonotype has only a few counts. This rearrangement joins TRBV6-1 to TRBJ2-1; 7 bases fit TRBD1. Per the germline V gene, CDR1 is MNHNS and CDR2 is SASEGT. The V segment lost 7 bases and the J segment 5 bases; nucleotides outside the gene matches: 11. The CDR3 consists of 15 residues. Written as DNA, the CDR3 is TGTGCCAGCACCGAAACAGGGGTTCTCGACAATGAGCAGTTCTTC. It yields the protein CASTETGVLDNEQFF.

The V gene is TRBV10-1, the J gene TRBJ2-3; D not certain. This CDR3 has 13 residues. Germline CDR1 reads WNHNN; CDR2 reads SYGVQD (reference sequence). The V and J ends lost 5 bases and 2 bases respectively, with 8 bases between them. CDR3 DNA: TGCGCCAGCAGTCCCGTGGCCACAGATACGCAGTATTTT. Encoded protein: CASSPVATDTQYF.

The chain combines TRBV5-1 with TRBJ2-3; 7 bases line up with TRBD2. In germline, CDR1 is SGHRS, CDR2 YFSETQ. CDR3 length equals 15 residues. J was trimmed by 3 bases and V by 7 bases; bases with no gene match: 11. CDR3 nucleotides: TGCGCCAGCGCCCCGGGACGGGGGGAAACAGATACGCAGTATTTT. It translates to CASAPGRGETDTQYF. Full variable domain (outside the CDR3, taken from reference TRBV5-1 and TRBJ2-3): KAGVTQTPRYLIKTRGQQVTLSCSPISGHRSVSWYQQTPGQGLQFLFEYFSETQRNKGNFPGRFSGRQFSNSRSEMNVSTLELGDSALYLCASAPGRGETDTQYFGPGTRLTVL.

The V and J genes are TRBV20-1 and TRBJ1-1; D is unclear. CDR3 length equals 13 residues. With 6 bases removed from V and 6 bases from J, the gap between germline ends came to 17 bases. Germline-derived CDR1 and CDR2 are DFQATT and SNEGSKA (reference sequence). CDR3 region: CSALPGGLAEAFF. CDR3 nucleotide sequence: TGCAGTGCCCTCCCGGGAGGGCTAGCTGAAGCTTTCTTT.

The DNA for the CDR3 is TGTGCCAGCAGCTCGGGGGTAGCGGGAGGGCCGAAAGATACGCAGTATTTT. This encodes CASSSGVAGGPKDTQYF. V is TRBV7-9 and J is TRBJ2-3; TRBD2 matches at 11 bases. The CDR3 covers 17 residues. Trimming took 4 bases from V and 5 from J; bases not matched to a gene: 11. CDR1 and CDR2 (germline): SEHNR, FQNEAQ (reference sequence).

The rearrangement uses TRBV24-1 and TRBJ2-2; D is unclear. CDR1 and CDR2 from the germline V gene are KGHDR and SFDVKD. Trimming took off 6 bases at V and 6 bases at J, with 4 bases between the two ends. This CDR3 has 11 amino acids. In nucleotides, the CDR3 is TGTGCCACCAGTCAGGCCGGGGAGCTGTTTTTT. Translation gives CATSQAGELFF.